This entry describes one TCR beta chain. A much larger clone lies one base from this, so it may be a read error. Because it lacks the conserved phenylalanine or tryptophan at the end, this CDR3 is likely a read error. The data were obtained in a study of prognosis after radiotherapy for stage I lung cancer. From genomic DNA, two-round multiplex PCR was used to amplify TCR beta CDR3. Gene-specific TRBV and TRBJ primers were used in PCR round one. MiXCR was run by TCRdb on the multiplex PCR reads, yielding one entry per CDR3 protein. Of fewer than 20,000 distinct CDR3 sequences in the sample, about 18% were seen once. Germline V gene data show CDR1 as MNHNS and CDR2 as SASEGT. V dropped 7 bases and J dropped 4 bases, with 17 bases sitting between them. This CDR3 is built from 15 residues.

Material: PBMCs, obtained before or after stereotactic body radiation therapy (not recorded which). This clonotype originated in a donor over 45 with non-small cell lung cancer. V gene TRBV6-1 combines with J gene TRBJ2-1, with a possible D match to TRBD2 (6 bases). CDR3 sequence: CASTPGGDRYNEQFL. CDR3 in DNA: TGTGCCAGCACCCCTGGCGGGGACCGATACAATGAGCAGTTCCTC.